This entry describes one T cell receptor (beta chain). The target antigen is unknown. This sample is drawn from a study of blood T cells in healthy people across ages. Study-wide results and caveats: When set beside aged donors, long-lived donors presented more naive CD4+ cells and higher diversity. The recorded TCR beta diversity per million T cells decreased in a roughly linear manner with age.

V was clipped by 5 bases and J by 0 bases, with 9 bases between them. CDR1 is SGHTA, CDR2 FQGTGA, per germline. There are 14 residues in the CDR3. A second roughly 6 to 11 cycle PCR used barcoded and J-beta primers. Each single sample gave us at least 2.5 million CDR3-containing paired-end reads. TCRdb independently ran MiXCR on the 5' RACE reads; one entry per CDR3 protein. The repertoire holds about 940,000 distinct CDR3 sequences, around 46% seen once, with roughly 13% in the top ten. Sequencing was done on a sample of blood. The chain links TRBV7-3 to TRBJ2-3, with a tentative D call TRBD1 (6 bases). This receptor was taken from a man aged 25-45 years in good health. The CDR3 DNA is TGTGCCAGCAGCCAGGGACATAGCACAGATACGCAGTATTTT. Protein sequence: CASSQGHSTDTQYF.